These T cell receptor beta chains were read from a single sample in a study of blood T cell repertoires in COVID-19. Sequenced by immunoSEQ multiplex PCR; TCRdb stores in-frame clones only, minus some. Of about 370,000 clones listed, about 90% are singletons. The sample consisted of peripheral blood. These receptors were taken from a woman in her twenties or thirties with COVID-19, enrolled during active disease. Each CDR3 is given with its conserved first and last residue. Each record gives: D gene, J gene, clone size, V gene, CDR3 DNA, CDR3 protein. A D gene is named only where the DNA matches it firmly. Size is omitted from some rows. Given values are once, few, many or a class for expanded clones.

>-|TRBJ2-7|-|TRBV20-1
TGCAGTGCCTCACAGGATTACGAGCAGTACTTC
CSASQDYEQYF
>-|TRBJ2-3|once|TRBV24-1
TGTGCCACCAGTGATTTCGGGTCCTACACAGATACGCAGTATTTT
CATSDFGSYTDTQYF
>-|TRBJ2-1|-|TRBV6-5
TGTGCCAGCGGAGGGGCAGACTACAATGAGCAGTTCTTC
CASGGADYNEQFF
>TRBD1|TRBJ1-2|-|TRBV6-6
TGTGCCAGCAGTTACCGGACGGGACAGGATGGCCACACCTTC
CASSYRTGQDGHTF
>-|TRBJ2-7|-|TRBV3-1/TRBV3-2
TGTGCCAGCAGCCGCGGTCATTCTTATACTGAGCAGTACTTC
CASSRGHSYTEQYF
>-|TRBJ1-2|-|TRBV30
TGTGCCTGGAGTAAACAGGAAAACTATGGCTACACCTTC
CAWSKQENYGYTF
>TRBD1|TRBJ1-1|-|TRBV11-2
TGTGCCAGCAGCCCGACAGGGACCACTGAAGCTTTCTTT
CASSPTGTTEAFF
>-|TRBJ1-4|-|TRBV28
TGTGCCAGCAAGACAGCCTTTAATGAAAAACTGTTTTTT
CASKTAFNEKLFF
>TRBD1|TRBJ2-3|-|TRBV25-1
TGTGCCAGCAGTGAAACAGGGGAGTCAGATACGCAGTATTTT
CASSETGESDTQYF
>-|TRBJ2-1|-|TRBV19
TGTGCCAGTAGTATAGCTGCAGGGGTTTCCTACAATGAGCAGTTCTTC
CASSIAAGVSYNEQFF
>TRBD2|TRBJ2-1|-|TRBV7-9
TGTGCCAGCAGCCCCGTTAGCGGGAGGTCCTACAATGAGCAGTTCTTC
CASSPVSGRSYNEQFF
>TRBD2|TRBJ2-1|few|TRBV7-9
TGTGCCAGCAGCCAAAGGACTAGCGGGAATTGGAATGAGCAGTTCTTC
CASSQRTSGNWNEQFF
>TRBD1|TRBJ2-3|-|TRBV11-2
TGTGCCAGCAGCTTGGGACAGACAGATACGCAGTATTTT
CASSLGQTDTQYF
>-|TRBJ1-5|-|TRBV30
TGTGCCTGGAGTAGCAGGTTTGATCAGCCCCAGCATTTT
CAWSSRFDQPQHF
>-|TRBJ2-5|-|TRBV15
TGTGCCACCAGCAGAGACAGGGTATCGCAAGAGACCCAGTACTTC
CATSRDRVSQETQYF
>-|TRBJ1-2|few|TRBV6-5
TGTGCCAGCAGAAGCCACAGGGAGGGTGGCTACACCTTC
CASRSHREGGYTF
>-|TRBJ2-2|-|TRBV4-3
TGCGCCAGCAGCCAAGACCGGACTTGGGCGGGGGAGCTGTTTTTT
CASSQDRTWAGELFF
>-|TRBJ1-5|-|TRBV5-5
TGTGCCAGCAGCTTGGTGGACGGACAGTCGTATGGCAATCAGCCCCAGCATTTT
CASSLVDGQSYGNQPQHF
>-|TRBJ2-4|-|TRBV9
TGTGCCAGCAGCCCCCAGGGGCTGGCCAAAAACATTCAGTACTTC
CASSPQGLAKNIQYF
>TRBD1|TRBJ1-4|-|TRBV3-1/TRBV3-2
TGTGCCAGCAGCGGCAGGTGGAGGACAGGGGATGAAAAACTGTTTTTT
CASSGRWRTGDEKLFF
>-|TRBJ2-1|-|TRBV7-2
TGTGCCAGCAGCTTCGGGACTGGGGATGAGCAGTTCTTC
CASSFGTGDEQFF
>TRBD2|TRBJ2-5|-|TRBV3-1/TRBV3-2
TGTGCCAGCAGCCCCTTAGCGGGAGAGGCAGAGACCCAGTACTTC
CASSPLAGEAETQYF
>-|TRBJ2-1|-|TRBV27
TGTGCCAGCAGCCTTTTCTCCTACAATGAGCAGTTCTTC
CASSLFSYNEQFF
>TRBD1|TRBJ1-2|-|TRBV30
TGTGCCTGGAGTGTTGGGACAGGGGGCGTTGGCTACACCTTC
CAWSVGTGGVGYTF
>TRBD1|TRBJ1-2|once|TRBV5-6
TGTGCCAGCAGCTTGGAAGCGGGACAGGGGCCATATGGCTACACCTTC
CASSLEAGQGPYGYTF
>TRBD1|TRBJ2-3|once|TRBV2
TGTGCCAGCAGTCCCGACAGGGCCACAGATACGCAGTATTTT
CASSPDRATDTQYF
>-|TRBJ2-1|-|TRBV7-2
TGTGCCAGCAGCTTAGACTACTACAATGAGCAGTTCTTC
CASSLDYYNEQFF
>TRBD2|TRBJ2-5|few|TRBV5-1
TGCGCCAGCAGCTTGACTAGCGGGAGTAAAGAGACCCAGTACTTC
CASSLTSGSKETQYF
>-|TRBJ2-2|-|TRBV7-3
TGTGCCAGCAGCCCCTCTGGCAGTTTAAACACCGGGGAGCTGTTTTTT
CASSPSGSLNTGELFF